This T cell receptor beta chain was captured by sequencing in a study of vaccination effects on CD4 cells after COVID-19. On the study more broadly: Each participant was given two doses of one vaccine (BNT162b2 or mRNA-1273). Whole-study findings and limits: Clonal contraction was marked in infection- and vaccine-induced clones late after vaccination.

Measured with immunoSEQ multiplex PCR; TCRdb has only the in-frame clones, and not every one. The sample consists of under 80,000 clones, 78% of them appearing once. Under the ViraFEST assay, PBMC were stimulated with viral peptide pools so that antigen-specific CD4+ T cells expanded. Sequencing was performed afterwards. CD4+ T cell isolation took place after 10 days of culture. Vaccine recipients had no previous SARS-CoV-2 infection; their nucleocapsid antibodies were negative. Deletions cut 1 base from V and 4 bases from J, with 14 bases between. Per germline, CDR1 SGHDT and CDR2 YYEEEE. The CDR3 has 15 residues. Concerning this clone itself: No antigen is known for it.

V is TRBV5-6 and J is TRBJ1-2; no reliable D call. The clonotype originates from a human donor who received a COVID-19 vaccine. The material was CD4+ T cells from PBMCs cultured with SARS-CoV-2 spike peptides, obtained before COVID-19 vaccination. CDR3 residues: CASSLLGETVYGYTF. CDR3 DNA sequence: TGTGCCAGCAGCTTGCTGGGCGAAACTGTCTATGGCTACACCTTC.